These T cell receptor beta chains were read from a single sample in a study of blood T cell repertoires in COVID-19. Assay used: immunoSEQ multiplex PCR; TCRdb lists only in-frame clones, some missing. The table includes roughly 380,000 clones, roughly 86% detected once. Sequenced: PBMCs or T cells enriched from blood (not recorded which). Every receptor here comes from a woman in her 30s who had been exposed to COVID-19. The CDR3 runs from the conserved cysteine through the conserved F or W. Fields, in order: V gene, J gene, clone size, CDR3 protein. Only some rows state a clone size, as once, few, many or a class for expanded clones.

TRBV18	TRBJ1-2	once	CASSPGPSPNYGYTF
TRBV28	TRBJ2-1	-	CASSFWGTSGAYNEQFF
TRBV11-3	TRBJ1-4	-	CASTDRGDEKLFF
TRBV12-3/TRBV12-4	TRBJ2-7	-	CASSYRVHEQYF
TRBV28	TRBJ2-2	-	CASSAGTSDTGELFF
TRBV11-3	TRBJ1-4	-	CASSPRGGSNEKLFF
TRBV15	TRBJ2-1	-	CATSPGTPTYGQFF
TRBV6-6	TRBJ2-1	-	CASSLTPIGRTDEQFF
TRBV27	TRBJ1-1	-	CASSLYGGIAEAFF
TRBV12-3/TRBV12-4	TRBJ1-1	-	CASSLQGGTEAFF
TRBV11-2	TRBJ2-7	few	CASSFPGLYEQYF
TRBV2	TRBJ1-5	-	CASSVLGGSSEPQHF
TRBV5-1	TRBJ2-7	-	CASSLISGGAYEQYF
TRBV20-1	TRBJ2-7	once	CSASGAFSGVLDEQYF
TRBV7-8	TRBJ1-1	few	CASSPWTTGNTEAFF
TRBV15	TRBJ1-4	-	CATSRDRVGEKLFF
TRBV29-1	TRBJ2-7	-	CSGGTGEQYF